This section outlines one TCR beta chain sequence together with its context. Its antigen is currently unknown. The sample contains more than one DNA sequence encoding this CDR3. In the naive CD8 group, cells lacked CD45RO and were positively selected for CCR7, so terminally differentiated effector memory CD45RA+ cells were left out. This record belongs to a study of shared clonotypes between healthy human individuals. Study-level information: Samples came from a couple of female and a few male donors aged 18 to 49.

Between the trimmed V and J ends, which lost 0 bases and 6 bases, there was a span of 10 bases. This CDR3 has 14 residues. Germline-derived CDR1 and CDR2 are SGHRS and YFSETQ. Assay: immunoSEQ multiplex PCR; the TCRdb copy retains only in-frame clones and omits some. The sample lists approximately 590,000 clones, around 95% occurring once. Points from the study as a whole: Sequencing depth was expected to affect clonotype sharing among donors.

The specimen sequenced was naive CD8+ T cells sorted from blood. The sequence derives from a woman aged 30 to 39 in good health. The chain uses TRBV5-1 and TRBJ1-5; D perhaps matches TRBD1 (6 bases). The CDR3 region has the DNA TGCGCCAGCAGCTTGGAGGGGGGTACTCAGCCCCAGCATTTT. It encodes CASSLEGGTQPQHF.